The rows below give T cell receptor beta chains drawn from one sample of a study of shared clonotypes between healthy human individuals. Assay: immunoSEQ multiplex PCR; the TCRdb copy retains only in-frame clones and omits some. The sample lists roughly 2.2 million clones; 85% to 95% were seen once. Sample: naive CD4+ T cells from PBMCs. These TCRs come from a young man in good health. Some clones in this sample may be carry-over from other donors' samples. The conserved cysteine and the conserved F or W are not part of the CDR3 here. The order of the fields is V gene, J gene, clone size, CDR3 protein. Some rows have no size entry. The others give once, few or many, or a class for an expanded clone.

v_gene: TRBV5-1
j_gene: TRBJ1-5
abundance: -
CDR3aa: ASSLGPGQGDVSNQPQH

v_gene: TRBV9
j_gene: TRBJ2-4
abundance: -
CDR3aa: ASSLRGDSLAKNIQY

v_gene: TRBV6-1
j_gene: TRBJ2-4
abundance: -
CDR3aa: ASSEGGGGNIQY

v_gene: TRBV7-2
j_gene: TRBJ2-2
abundance: -
CDR3aa: ASSPRTFTGELF

v_gene: TRBV7-2
j_gene: TRBJ2-1
abundance: -
CDR3aa: ASSFPTGNNEQF

v_gene: TRBV27
j_gene: TRBJ1-1
abundance: -
CDR3aa: ASSLKGLRTASDTEAF

v_gene: TRBV2
j_gene: TRBJ2-7
abundance: once
CDR3aa: ASRDTSGEQY

v_gene: TRBV9
j_gene: TRBJ2-2
abundance: once
CDR3aa: ASSEGTVNTGELF

v_gene: TRBV6-5
j_gene: TRBJ1-3
abundance: -
CDR3aa: ASRGVLSGNTIY

v_gene: TRBV5-1
j_gene: TRBJ1-1
abundance: -
CDR3aa: ASRDGTGGRTEAF

v_gene: TRBV6-9
j_gene: TRBJ1-2
abundance: -
CDR3aa: ASSYPGTGERGYT

v_gene: TRBV11-2
j_gene: TRBJ2-7
abundance: -
CDR3aa: ASSPRSASGTYEQY

v_gene: TRBV7-2
j_gene: TRBJ2-7
abundance: -
CDR3aa: ASSSLTSSPYEQY

v_gene: TRBV25-1
j_gene: TRBJ1-5
abundance: -
CDR3aa: ASSPRVGQPQH

v_gene: TRBV28
j_gene: TRBJ2-2
abundance: -
CDR3aa: ASIIRGWNTGELF

v_gene: TRBV28
j_gene: TRBJ1-5
abundance: -
CDR3aa: ASSLLVSYSNQPQH

v_gene: TRBV18
j_gene: TRBJ1-2
abundance: -
CDR3aa: ASSPGHRGYT

v_gene: TRBV7-3
j_gene: TRBJ1-2
abundance: -
CDR3aa: ASSLTGVNNYGYT

v_gene: TRBV2
j_gene: TRBJ2-5
abundance: -
CDR3aa: ASSTAAGREETQY

v_gene: TRBV28
j_gene: TRBJ1-1
abundance: once
CDR3aa: ASSFAGLGKNTEAF

v_gene: TRBV28
j_gene: TRBJ2-7
abundance: -
CDR3aa: ASSLLVVVRQGAYEQY

v_gene: TRBV14
j_gene: TRBJ1-1
abundance: -
CDR3aa: ASSQKLWVNTEAF

v_gene: TRBV28
j_gene: TRBJ1-1
abundance: -
CDR3aa: ASSLWGERGIEAF

v_gene: TRBV7-6
j_gene: TRBJ2-7
abundance: once
CDR3aa: ASSLAGDRVDEQY

v_gene: TRBV6-5
j_gene: TRBJ2-7
abundance: -
CDR3aa: ASSYGFSYEQY

v_gene: TRBV11-2
j_gene: TRBJ2-7
abundance: -
CDR3aa: ASSQGGTGVSRQY

v_gene: TRBV4-1
j_gene: TRBJ1-4
abundance: once
CDR3aa: ASSQLGPLNEKLF

v_gene: TRBV7-2
j_gene: TRBJ2-4
abundance: -
CDR3aa: ASSPGTTKNIQY

v_gene: TRBV10-3
j_gene: TRBJ2-2
abundance: -
CDR3aa: AISGGGAGELF

v_gene: TRBV7-2
j_gene: TRBJ2-5
abundance: -
CDR3aa: ASSQRDRAETQY

v_gene: TRBV6-5
j_gene: TRBJ2-5
abundance: -
CDR3aa: ASTRLAGVRETQY

v_gene: TRBV6-5
j_gene: TRBJ2-7
abundance: -
CDR3aa: ASIRTSGNWYEQY

v_gene: TRBV5-1
j_gene: TRBJ2-7
abundance: -
CDR3aa: ASSLVAGGREQY

v_gene: TRBV30
j_gene: TRBJ1-3
abundance: -
CDR3aa: ASTPRQGGNTIY

v_gene: TRBV7-7
j_gene: TRBJ2-3
abundance: -
CDR3aa: ASSPGSRTDTQY

v_gene: TRBV28
j_gene: TRBJ2-7
abundance: -
CDR3aa: ASREAVSSYEQY

v_gene: TRBV6-4
j_gene: TRBJ2-7
abundance: -
CDR3aa: ASSQEGWGYEQY

v_gene: TRBV28
j_gene: TRBJ1-2
abundance: -
CDR3aa: ASSPAGTGSDYGYT

v_gene: TRBV19
j_gene: TRBJ1-1
abundance: -
CDR3aa: ASSIGFGQGTTEAF

v_gene: TRBV28
j_gene: TRBJ2-2
abundance: -
CDR3aa: ASSHGWSGELF

v_gene: TRBV29-1
j_gene: TRBJ1-1
abundance: few
CDR3aa: SVKRDRGTEAF

v_gene: TRBV9
j_gene: TRBJ2-2
abundance: -
CDR3aa: ASSVVSGSNGELF

v_gene: TRBV13
j_gene: TRBJ2-3
abundance: -
CDR3aa: ASSSRIGDTTDTQY

v_gene: TRBV7-2
j_gene: TRBJ2-3
abundance: -
CDR3aa: ASSTDPARNTQY

v_gene: TRBV19
j_gene: TRBJ1-2
abundance: -
CDR3aa: ASSPRRTAPNYGYT